These 21 T cell receptor beta chains originate from one sample sequenced in a study of cytomegalovirus exposure and HLA in healthy donors. Both 60 Vbeta primers and 13 Jbeta primers went into the PCR. Some clones are missing from TCRdb's copy, which holds only in-frame ones; the method was immunoSEQ multiplex PCR. The data hold over 85,000 clones, with roughly 80% observed a single time. Source material: PBMCs. The receptors come from a female donor in good health and CMV-seronegative.

A note on this clone: An end of the junction does not agree with germline; a read error may underlie this. The chain links TRBV10-3 to TRBJ1-2; TRBD1 aligns across 9 bases. The germline V gene encodes CDR1 ENHRY and CDR2 SYGVKD. This CDR3 region has 16 residues. As DNA, the CDR3 is TGTGCCAGCAGTGAGATACGGGACAGGGCCCGGTATGGCTACACCTTC. Translated: CASSEIRDRARYGYTF.

The chain recombines TRBV30 with TRBJ2-3; D perhaps matches TRBD2 (8 bases). Germline-derived CDR1 and CDR2 are GTSNPN and SVGIG (reference sequence). CDR3 size: 14 residues. V was cut by 1 base and J by 7 bases, with 15 bases left in between. In nucleotides, the CDR3 is TGTGCCTGGAGTGGGGGACAGCGGGGGAATACGCAGTATTTT. Its translation is CAWSGGQRGNTQYF.

This rearrangement joins TRBV5-4 to TRBJ2-1; 8 bases are shared with TRBD1. Germline V gene sequence: CDR1 SGHNT, CDR2 YYREEE (reference sequence). The CDR3 has 15 amino acids. Germline trimming cut 4 bases from V and 12 bases from J; bases unmatched to any gene: 15. CDR3 region: CASSLETGAIMVQFF. The CDR3 coding sequence is TGTGCCAGCAGCCTCGAGACAGGGGCAATAATGGTGCAGTTCTTC. Supplemented by reference TRBV5-4 and TRBJ2-1, the full variable domain reads ETGVTQSPTHLIKTRGQQVTLRCSSQSGHNTVSWYQQALGQGPQFIFQYYREEENGRGNFPPRFSGLQFPNYSSELNVNALELDDSALYLCASSLETGAIMVQFFGPGTRLTVL.

The chain links TRBV7-2 to TRBJ2-1; tentative D call: TRBD2 (5 bases). V was cut by 3 bases and J by 7 bases, with 7 bases left in between. CDR1 is SGHTA, CDR2 FQGNSA, per germline. This CDR3 comprises 12 residues. The CDR3 here is CASSFGLNEQFF. CDR3 sequence (DNA): TGTGCCAGCAGCTTTGGACTGAATGAGCAGTTCTTC.

J is TRBJ1-2 and V is TRBV19; unclear D gene. Trimming pared 3 bases from V and 4 bases from J, leaving 12 bases between. Germline values: CDR1 LNHDA, CDR2 SQIVND (reference sequence). This CDR3 is 14 amino acids long. The chain's CDR3 is CASSIPGSGYGYTF. In nucleotides, the CDR3 is TGTGCCAGTAGTATTCCAGGCAGTGGCTATGGCTACACCTTC.

This rearrangement joins TRBV6-1 to TRBJ2-7; possibly TRBD1 for D (6 bases). The CDR3 has 15 amino acids. The V end was cut by 6 bases, the J end by 7 bases, with 22 bases between. Germline CDR1 and CDR2: MNHNS and SASEGT. CDR3 DNA: TGTGCCAGCAGGGCCCACAGGGACCTTAGAACTGAGCAGTACTTC. Its translation: CASRAHRDLRTEQYF.

The chain couples TRBV9 to TRBJ2-2; TRBD2 aligns across 12 bases. This CDR3 contains 17 residues. Looked up from germline, CDR1 is SGDLS and CDR2 is YYNGEE. J gave up 4 bases and V 2 bases, and 6 bases lay outside the gene matches. CDR3 in DNA: TGTGCCAGCAGCGTGGTGACTAGCGGGAGCGGCACCGGGGAGCTGTTTTTT. Protein product: CASSVVTSGSGTGELFF. Combining the CDR3 with reference TRBV9 and TRBJ2-2 gives the whole variable domain DSGVTQTPKHLITATGQRVTLRCSPRSGDLSVYWYQQSLDQGLQFLIQYYNGEERAKGNILERFSAQQFPDLHSELNLSSLELGDSALYFCASSVVTSGSGTGELFFGEGSRLTVL.

There are a few counts of this clone. The chain employs TRBV6-5 and TRBJ2-1; tentatively, D is TRBD2 (6 bases). V was pared by 2 bases and J by 0 bases, with 8 bases between. The CDR3 totals 15 residues. From germline, CDR1 is MNHEY and CDR2 SVGAGI. The CDR3 reads CASSYGGTSYNEQFF. CDR3 bases: TGTGCCAGCAGTTACGGGGGGACCTCCTACAATGAGCAGTTCTTC.

The chain is built from TRBV18 and TRBJ2-7; 13 bases match TRBD2. Germline CDR1 KGHSH, CDR2 LQKENI. CDR3 length: 18 amino acids. V lost 4 bases and J lost 3; bases outside the gene matches: 12. The CDR3 region has the DNA TGTGCCAGCTCACGAAGACTAGCGGGAGGCCCAGGAGGCTACGAGCAGTACTTC. Protein product: CASSRRLAGGPGGYEQYF.

The chain recombines TRBV28 with TRBJ2-7; TRBD2 is a possible D gene (6 bases). V shed 2 bases and J shed 1 base, with 6 bases lying between them. The CDR3 length is 13 residues. CDR1 and CDR2 from the germline V gene are MDHEN and SYDVKM. The DNA of the CDR3 is TGTGCCAGCAGTTTAGGGGGGTCCTACGAGCAGTACTTC. Protein sequence: CASSLGGSYEQYF. Drawing the rest from reference TRBV28 and TRBJ2-7, the complete variable domain is DVKVTQSSRYLVKRTGEKVFLECVQDMDHENMFWYRQDPGLGLRLIYFSYDVKMKEKGDIPEGYSVSREKKERFSLILESASTNQTSMYLCASSLGGSYEQYFGPGTRLTVT.

CDR3 sequence (DNA): TGTGCCAGCAGCTTAGCGGGCAGAAAGAACACTGAAGCTTTCTTT. The encoded protein is CASSLAGRKNTEAFF. The V gene is TRBV7-9, the J gene TRBJ1-1; D not certain. Germline CDR1 SEHNR, CDR2 FQNEAQ (reference sequence). The CDR3 extends over 15 amino acids. Trimming cost V 0 bases and J 1 base, with 9 bases left between them.

This chain connects TRBV7-2 to TRBJ1-2; D might be TRBD1 (6 bases). Germline CDR1 is SGHTA and CDR2 is FQGNSA. The CDR3 runs 13 residues. Between the trimmed V and J ends, which lost 5 bases and 6 bases, there was a span of 13 bases. The CDR3 region is CASSPQGRDGYTF. The CDR3 nucleotides are TGTGCCAGCAGCCCACAGGGAAGGGATGGCTACACCTTC.

This chain uses TRBV29-1 with TRBJ1-1, with 8 bases identical to TRBD1. Trimming took 3 bases from V and 6 from J; bases not matched to a gene: 6. The germline gives CDR1 SQVTM, CDR2 ANQGSEA. This CDR3 contains 13 residues. The CDR3 nucleotides read TGCAGCGTTGAGCGACAGGGGATTGCTGAAGCTTTCTTT. This sequence encodes CSVERQGIAEAFF.

This chain joins TRBV10-1 and TRBJ2-3; 11 positions agree with TRBD2. V gave up 5 bases and J gave up 5 bases; unmatched junction bases: 9. Looked up from germline, CDR1 is WNHNN and CDR2 is SYGVQD (reference sequence). The CDR3 contains 16 residues. The CDR3 nucleotides are TGCGCCAGCAGTCAGCTAGCGGGGGGATTATTAGATACGCAGTATTTT. It encodes CASSQLAGGLLDTQYF.

This chain connects TRBV6-5 to TRBJ2-3; a possible D gene is TRBD1 (5 bases). CDR1 is MNHEY, CDR2 SVGAGI, per germline. The ends were cut back, 2 bases at V and 3 bases at J, with 6 bases in the middle. The length of the CDR3 is 13 residues. This CDR3 reads CASSYQGTDTQYF. Here the CDR3 DNA reads TGTGCCAGCAGTTACCAGGGAACAGATACGCAGTATTTT.

This clone has a handful of counts. The chain recombines TRBV7-8 with TRBJ2-5; D possibly corresponds to TRBD2 (5 bases). The germline V and J ends were trimmed by 5 bases and 0 bases, with 19 bases remaining between them. CDR3 size: 17 residues. Per the germline V gene, CDR1 is SGHVS and CDR2 is FQNEAQ. The CDR3 loop is CASSPRPLLGNQETQYF. CDR3 bases: TGTGCCAGCAGCCCCCGGCCCCTACTAGGGAACCAAGAGACCCAGTACTTC.

The V and J genes are TRBV29-1 and TRBJ1-1; D remains unclear. The CDR3 contains 13 residues. From germline, CDR1 is SQVTM and CDR2 ANQGSEA. V was trimmed by 7 bases and J by 4 bases, leaving 16 bases between them. The CDR3 loop is CSAETWVGTEAFF. CDR3 coding DNA: TGCAGCGCCGAGACATGGGTAGGCACTGAAGCTTTCTTT. Full variable domain (outside the CDR3, taken from reference TRBV29-1 and TRBJ1-1): SAVISQKPSRDICQRGTSLTIQCQVDSQVTMMFWYRQQPGQSLTLIATANQGSEATYESGFVIDKFPISRPNLTFSTLTVSNMSPEDSSIYLCSAETWVGTEAFFGQGTRLTVV.

This chain uses TRBV19 with TRBJ1-5; TRBD1 is a possible D gene (6 bases). The V and J ends lost 5 bases and 1 base respectively, with 12 bases between them. Germline values: CDR1 LNHDA, CDR2 SQIVND (reference sequence). CDR3 length equals 15 residues. The CDR3 here is CASSPMTGSNQPQHF. CDR3 nucleotides: TGTGCCAGTAGTCCAATGACAGGAAGCAATCAGCCCCAGCATTTT.

This clone was observed once. V gene TRBV7-8 combines with J gene TRBJ2-7, with D unresolved. Per germline, CDR1 SGHVS and CDR2 FQNEAQ. The CDR3 is 15 amino acids. V shed 5 bases and J shed 4 bases, with 18 bases lying between them. As DNA, the CDR3 is TGTGCCAGCAGCCCCCTACCCTCGCTACGGTACGAGCAGTACTTC. Amino acids: CASSPLPSLRYEQYF. Combining the CDR3 with reference TRBV7-8 and TRBJ2-7 gives the whole variable domain GAGVSQSPRYKVAKRGQDVALRCDPISGHVSLFWYQQALGQGPEFLTYFQNEAQLDKSGLPSDRFFAERPEGSVSTLKIQRTQQEDSAVYLCASSPLPSLRYEQYFGPGTRLTVT.

The chain joins TRBV27 to TRBJ2-1; unclear D gene. Germline V gives CDR1 MNHEY, CDR2 SMNVEV (reference sequence). The CDR3 has 14 residues. The V gene lost 5 bases and the J gene lost 2 bases, with 10 bases spanning the gap. The DNA for the CDR3 is TGTGCCAGCAGTCCATCCCTAGCCTACAATGAGCAGTTCTTC. It is translated as CASSPSLAYNEQFF.

This sequence joins TRBV5-3 and TRBJ1-5; D is possibly TRBD1 (5 bases). TRBV5-3 is annotated as an ORF whose role is uncertain. The CDR3 loop spans 18 amino acids. V gave up 0 bases and J gave up 4 bases, with 20 bases separating them. The DNA for the CDR3 is TGTGCCAGAAGCTTGGCCCCAGTGGCAGGGTGTTGGAATCAGCCCCAGCATTTT. Translated, it gives CARSLAPVAGCWNQPQHF.